Included here is one T cell receptor (beta chain) sequence, with context. Its specificity is unknown. Unexposed donor CD4+ T cells date from about 2010-2019, before the COVID-19 pandemic. The germline CDR1 and CDR2 sequences are LGHDT and YNNKEL (reference sequence). J gave up 7 bases and V 4 bases, and 4 bases lay outside the gene matches. The length of the CDR3 is 15 residues. Produced via immunoSEQ multiplex PCR; TCRdb's table is partial and in-frame only. The sample lists 65,000 or so clones; about 89% were seen once. This record belongs to a study of CD4 T cells in relation to SARS-CoV-2 and coronaviruses. Study outcomes and limitations: The assay detects memory recall responses, not culture-primed primary responses.

This sequence originates from a human donor in good health. Source material: memory CD4+ T cells from PBMCs. V and J are TRBV3-1 (or the pseudogene TRBV3-2) and TRBJ2-1, with 13 bases lining up with TRBD2. Here the CDR3 DNA reads TGTGCCAGCAGCCGGACTAGCGGGGGACGGAATGAGCAGTTCTTC. This translates into CASSRTSGGRNEQFF.